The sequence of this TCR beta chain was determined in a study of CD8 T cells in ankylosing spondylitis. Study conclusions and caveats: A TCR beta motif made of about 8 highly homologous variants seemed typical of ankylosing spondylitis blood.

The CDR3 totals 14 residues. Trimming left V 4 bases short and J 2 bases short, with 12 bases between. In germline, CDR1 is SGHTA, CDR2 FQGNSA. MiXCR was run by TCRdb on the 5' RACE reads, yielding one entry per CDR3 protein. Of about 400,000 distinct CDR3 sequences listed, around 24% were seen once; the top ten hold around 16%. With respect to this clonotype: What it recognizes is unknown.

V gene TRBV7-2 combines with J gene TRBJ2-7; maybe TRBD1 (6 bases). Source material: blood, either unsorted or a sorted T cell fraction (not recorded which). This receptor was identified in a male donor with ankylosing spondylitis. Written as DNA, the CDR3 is TGTGCCAGCAGCTCAGGGGTGGGAACCTACGAGCAGTACTTC. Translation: CASSSGVGTYEQYF.